This T cell receptor beta chain derives from a study of blood T cell repertoires in COVID-19. Whole-study context: In each case, the material was cDNA or gDNA derived from T cells, B-cell-depleted T cells, or PBMCs.

In germline, CDR1 is LGHDT, CDR2 YNNKEL (reference sequence). This CDR3 region has 13 residues. Trimming removed 4 bases at V and 2 bases at J, with 8 bases between. Source study methods: Estimation of nucleated cell counts relied on the amplification of reference gene primers. TCRdb keeps only in-frame clones here, not all; method: immunoSEQ multiplex PCR. The DNA was the basis for D and trimming; V, J and clone size are from that table. The data contain 85,000 to 100,000 clones, about 81% of them seen just once; the ten biggest clones take up 15% to 20%. The specimen was peripheral blood. The receptor's source is a woman in her sixties or seventies with acute or convalescent COVID-19. The rearrangement uses TRBV3-1 (or the pseudogene TRBV3-2) and TRBJ1-2, with D possibly matching TRBD1 (5 bases). CDR3 sequence: CASSPQGNYGYTF. The CDR3 nucleotides are TGTGCCAGCAGCCCCCAGGGCAACTATGGCTACACCTTC.